This T cell receptor beta chain was documented in a study of lymphopenia after photon versus proton radiotherapy. Overall study findings and caveats: After lymphocyte nadir, photon-treated repertoires showed oligoclonal expansion, especially CD8+ Temra. Under photons, naive T cells and diversity fell while effector/memory populations rose. Survival link was tested only in deceased patients; proton benefit remains a possibility.

This clone has just one count. Its antigen is undetermined. The repertoire was sequenced with immunoSEQ multiplex PCR; TCRdb's copy has only in-frame clones and lacks some. The sample lists approximately 91,000 clones, around 80% occurring once. V dropped 1 base and J dropped 8 bases, with 17 bases sitting between them. The V gene's germline CDR1 is LGHNA and CDR2 YSLEER. The CDR3 sequence is 16 residues long. The specimen comprised peripheral blood, sampled from a patient treated with proton-based radiotherapy. J is TRBJ1-4 and V is TRBV4-3, with TRBD1 as a possible D gene (6 bases). This TCR came from a man in his 60s with pancreatic cancer. The CDR3 DNA sequence: TGCGCCAGCAGCCAAGTACTACAGGGAGTAAGGGAAAAACTGTTTTTT. Translating gives CASSQVLQGVREKLFF.